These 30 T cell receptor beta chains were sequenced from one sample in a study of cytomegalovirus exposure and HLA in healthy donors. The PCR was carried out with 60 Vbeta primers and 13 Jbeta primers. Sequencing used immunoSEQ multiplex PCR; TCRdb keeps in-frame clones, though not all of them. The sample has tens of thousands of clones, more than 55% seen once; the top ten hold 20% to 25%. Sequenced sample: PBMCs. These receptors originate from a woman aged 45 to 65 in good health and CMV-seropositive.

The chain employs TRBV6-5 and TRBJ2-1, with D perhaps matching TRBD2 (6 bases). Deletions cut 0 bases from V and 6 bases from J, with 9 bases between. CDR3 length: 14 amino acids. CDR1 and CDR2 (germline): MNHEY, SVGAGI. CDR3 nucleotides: TGTGCCAGCAGTTACTCCGGGACTTCCAATGAGCAGTTCTTC. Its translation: CASSYSGTSNEQFF.

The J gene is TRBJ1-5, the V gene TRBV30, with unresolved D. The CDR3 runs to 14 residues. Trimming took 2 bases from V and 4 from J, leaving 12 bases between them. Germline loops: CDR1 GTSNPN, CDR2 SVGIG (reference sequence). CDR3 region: CAWSIDVGNQPQHF. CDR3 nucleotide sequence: TGTGCCTGGAGTATTGATGTCGGGAATCAGCCCCAGCATTTT.

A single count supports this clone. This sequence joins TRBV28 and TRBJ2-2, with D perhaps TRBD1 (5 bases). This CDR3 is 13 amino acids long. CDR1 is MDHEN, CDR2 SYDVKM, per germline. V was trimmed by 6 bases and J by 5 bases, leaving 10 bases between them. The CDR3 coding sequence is TGTGCCAGCAGCCTCAGGGTAACCGGGGAGCTGTTTTTT. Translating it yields CASSLRVTGELFF.

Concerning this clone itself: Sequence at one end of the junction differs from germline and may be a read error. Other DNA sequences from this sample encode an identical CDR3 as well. Written as DNA, the CDR3 is TGTGCCAGCAGTATACTCACCTCCCTAGGGAGAATGAGCACAGATACACAGTATTTT. Translated, it gives CASSILTSLGRMSTDTQYF. The chain has TRBV27 and TRBJ2-3; maybe TRBD2 (5 bases). Germline CDR1 is MNHEY and CDR2 is SMNVEV (reference sequence). The CDR3 covers 19 residues.

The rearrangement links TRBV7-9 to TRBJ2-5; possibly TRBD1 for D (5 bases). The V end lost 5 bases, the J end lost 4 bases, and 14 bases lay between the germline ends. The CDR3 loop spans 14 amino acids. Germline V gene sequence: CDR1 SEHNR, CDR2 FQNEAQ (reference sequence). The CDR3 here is CASSAPGSGETQYF. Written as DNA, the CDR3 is TGTGCCAGCAGCGCGCCAGGGTCGGGAGAGACCCAGTACTTC.

This CDR3 reads CASSWSGGGYTEAFF. DNA of the CDR3: TGTGCCAGCAGTTGGTCAGGGGGAGGCTACACTGAAGCTTTCTTT. This chain connects TRBV28 to TRBJ1-1; 7 bases agree with TRBD1. There are 15 residues in the CDR3. Trimming cost V 4 bases and J 3 bases; bases outside gene matches: 8. Looked up from germline, CDR1 is MDHEN and CDR2 is SYDVKM.

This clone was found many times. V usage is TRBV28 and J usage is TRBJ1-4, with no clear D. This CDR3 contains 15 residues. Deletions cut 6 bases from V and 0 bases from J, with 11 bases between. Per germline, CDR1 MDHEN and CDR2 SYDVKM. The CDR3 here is CASRLIWATNEKLFF. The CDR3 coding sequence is TGTGCCAGCAGACTAATATGGGCAACTAATGAAAAACTGTTTTTT.

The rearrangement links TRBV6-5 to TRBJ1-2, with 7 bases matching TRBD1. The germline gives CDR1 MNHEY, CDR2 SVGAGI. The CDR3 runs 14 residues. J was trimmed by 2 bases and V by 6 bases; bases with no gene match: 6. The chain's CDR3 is CASSPGTVNYGYTF. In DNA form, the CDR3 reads TGTGCCAGCAGCCCCGGGACAGTGAACTATGGCTACACCTTC.

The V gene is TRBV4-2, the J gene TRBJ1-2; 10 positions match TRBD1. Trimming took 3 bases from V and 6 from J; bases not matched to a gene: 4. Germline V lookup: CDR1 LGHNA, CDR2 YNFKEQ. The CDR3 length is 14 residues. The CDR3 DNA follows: TGTGCCAGCAGCCAGACAGGGGGCATTGATGGCTACACCTTC. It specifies CASSQTGGIDGYTF.

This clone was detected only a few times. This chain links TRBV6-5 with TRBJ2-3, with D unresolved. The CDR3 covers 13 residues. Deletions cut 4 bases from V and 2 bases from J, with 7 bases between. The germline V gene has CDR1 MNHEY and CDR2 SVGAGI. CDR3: CASSFRLTDTQYF. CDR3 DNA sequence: TGTGCCAGCAGTTTCCGTCTCACAGATACGCAGTATTTT.

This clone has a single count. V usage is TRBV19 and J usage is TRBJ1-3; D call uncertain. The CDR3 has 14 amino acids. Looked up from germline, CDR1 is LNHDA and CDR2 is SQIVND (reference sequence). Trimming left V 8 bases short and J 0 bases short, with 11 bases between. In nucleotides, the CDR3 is TGTGCCAGTGCCCTATCCAACTCTGGAAACACCATATATTTT. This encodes CASALSNSGNTIYF.

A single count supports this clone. For the CDR3, the DNA is TGTGCCAGCAGTTATGCACAGAACTATGGCTACACCTTC. Residues: CASSYAQNYGYTF. This chain uses TRBV6-6 with TRBJ1-2; no reliable D call. Germline lookup yields CDR1 MNHNY and CDR2 SVGAGI (reference sequence). The CDR3 runs to 13 residues. Trimming cost V 3 bases and J 2 bases, with 7 bases left between them.

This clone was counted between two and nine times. Here the CDR3 DNA reads TGTGCCAGCAGTCCCCACGGCGGGGATGAGCAGTTCTTC. Its protein is CASSPHGGDEQFF. The J gene is TRBJ2-1, the V gene TRBV28, with D possibly TRBD2 on 6 matching bases. Between the trimmed V and J ends, which lost 5 bases and 8 bases, there was a span of 13 bases. Germline V gives CDR1 MDHEN, CDR2 SYDVKM. The CDR3 length is 13 residues.

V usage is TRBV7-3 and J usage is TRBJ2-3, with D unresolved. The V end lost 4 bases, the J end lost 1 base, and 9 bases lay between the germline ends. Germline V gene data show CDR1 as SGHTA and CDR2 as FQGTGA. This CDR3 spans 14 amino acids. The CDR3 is CASSSLGGTDTQYF. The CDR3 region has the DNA TGTGCCAGCAGCTCATTAGGAGGCACAGATACGCAGTATTTT.

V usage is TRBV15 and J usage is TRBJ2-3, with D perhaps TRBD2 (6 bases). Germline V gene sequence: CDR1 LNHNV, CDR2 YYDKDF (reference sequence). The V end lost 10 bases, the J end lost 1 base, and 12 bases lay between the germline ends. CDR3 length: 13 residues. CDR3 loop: CASRLEGTDTQYF. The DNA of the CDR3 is TGTGCCAGCCGACTAGAAGGCACAGATACGCAGTATTTT.

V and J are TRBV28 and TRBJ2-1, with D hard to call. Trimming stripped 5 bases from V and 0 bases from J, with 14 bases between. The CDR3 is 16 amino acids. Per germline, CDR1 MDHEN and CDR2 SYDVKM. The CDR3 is CASSPLFTSSYNEQFF. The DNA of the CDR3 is TGTGCCAGCAGTCCCCTCTTCACGAGCTCCTACAATGAGCAGTTCTTC.

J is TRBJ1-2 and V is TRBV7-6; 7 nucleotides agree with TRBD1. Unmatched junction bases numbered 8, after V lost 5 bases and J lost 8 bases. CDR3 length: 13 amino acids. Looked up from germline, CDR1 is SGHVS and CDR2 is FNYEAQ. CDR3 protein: CASSGMGQLGYTF. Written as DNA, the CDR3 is TGTGCCAGCAGCGGAATGGGACAGTTAGGCTACACCTTC. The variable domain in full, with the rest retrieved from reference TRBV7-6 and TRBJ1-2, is GAGVSQSPRYKVTKRGQDVALRCDPISGHVSLYWYRQALGQGPEFLTYFNYEAQQDKSGLPNDRFSAERPEGSISTLTIQRTEQRDSAMYRCASSGMGQLGYTFGSGTRLTVV.

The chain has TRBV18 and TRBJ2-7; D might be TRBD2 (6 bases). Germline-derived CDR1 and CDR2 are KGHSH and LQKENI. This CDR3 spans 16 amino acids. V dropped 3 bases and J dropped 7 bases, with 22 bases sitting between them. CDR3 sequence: CASSPVADPDFGEQYF. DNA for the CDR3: TGTGCCAGCTCACCGGTAGCGGATCCCGATTTTGGGGAGCAGTACTTC.

The CDR3: CAISIQGRDSPLHF. The CDR3 nucleotides read TGTGCCATCAGTATACAGGGAAGGGATTCACCCCTCCACTTT. The V and J genes are TRBV10-3 and TRBJ1-6; D possibly corresponds to TRBD1 (6 bases). The germline V and J ends were trimmed by 5 bases and 8 bases, with 13 bases remaining between them. The germline CDR1 and CDR2 sequences are ENHRY and SYGVKD. CDR3 length equals 14 residues.

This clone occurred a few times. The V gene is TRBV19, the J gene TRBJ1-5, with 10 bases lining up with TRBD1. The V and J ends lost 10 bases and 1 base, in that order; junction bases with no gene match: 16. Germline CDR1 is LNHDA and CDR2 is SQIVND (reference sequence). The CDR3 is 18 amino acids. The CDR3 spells CAIPLDRGFSWSNQPQHF. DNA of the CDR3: TGTGCCATCCCTTTGGACAGGGGGTTTTCTTGGAGCAATCAGCCCCAGCATTTT. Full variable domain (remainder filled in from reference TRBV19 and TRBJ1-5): DGGITQSPKYLFRKEGQNVTLSCEQNLNHDAMYWYRQDPGQGLRLIYYSQIVNDFQKGDIAEGYSVSREKKESFPLTVTSAQKNPTAFYLCAIPLDRGFSWSNQPQHFGDGTRLSIL.

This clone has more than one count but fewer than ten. CDR3 nucleotide sequence: TGTGCCAGCAGTCCCCTGGCGGGGGGCCCAGATACGCAGTATTTT. This encodes CASSPLAGGPDTQYF. The rearrangement uses TRBV6-5 and TRBJ2-3; 8 bases agree with TRBD2. Per germline, CDR1 MNHEY and CDR2 SVGAGI. Trimming cost V 5 bases and J 4 bases; bases outside gene matches: 8. This CDR3 has 15 residues.

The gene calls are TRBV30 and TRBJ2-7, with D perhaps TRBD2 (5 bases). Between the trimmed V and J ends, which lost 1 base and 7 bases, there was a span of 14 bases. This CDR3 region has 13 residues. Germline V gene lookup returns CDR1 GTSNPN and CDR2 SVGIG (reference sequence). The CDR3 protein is CAWSAIGGPEQYF. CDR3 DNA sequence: TGTGCCTGGAGTGCGATTGGAGGACCGGAGCAGTACTTC.

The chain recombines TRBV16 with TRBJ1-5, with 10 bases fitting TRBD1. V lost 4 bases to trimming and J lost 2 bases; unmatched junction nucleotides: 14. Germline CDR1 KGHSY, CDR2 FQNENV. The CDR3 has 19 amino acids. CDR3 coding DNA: TGTGCCAGCAGCCGCGTCGTGGGGACAGGGGACGGGGGCAATCAGCCCCAGCATTTT. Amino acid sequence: CASSRVVGTGDGGNQPQHF.

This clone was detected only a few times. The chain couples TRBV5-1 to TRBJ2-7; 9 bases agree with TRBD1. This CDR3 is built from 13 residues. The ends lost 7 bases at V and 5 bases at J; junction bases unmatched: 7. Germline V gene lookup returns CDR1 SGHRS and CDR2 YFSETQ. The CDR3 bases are TGCGCCAGCGGCAGGGGGACAGGGAACGAGCAGTACTTC. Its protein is CASGRGTGNEQYF.

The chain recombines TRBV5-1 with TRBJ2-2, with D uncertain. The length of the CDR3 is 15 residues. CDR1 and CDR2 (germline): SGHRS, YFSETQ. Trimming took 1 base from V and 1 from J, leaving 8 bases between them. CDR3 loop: CASSLLTVNTGELFF. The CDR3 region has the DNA TGCGCCAGCAGCTTGCTCACAGTGAACACCGGGGAGCTGTTTTTT.

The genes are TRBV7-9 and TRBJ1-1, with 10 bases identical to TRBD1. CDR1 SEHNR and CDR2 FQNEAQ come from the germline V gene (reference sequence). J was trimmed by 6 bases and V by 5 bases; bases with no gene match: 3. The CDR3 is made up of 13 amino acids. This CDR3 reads CASSEGTGAEAFF. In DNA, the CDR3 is TGTGCCAGCAGCGAAGGGACAGGGGCTGAAGCTTTCTTT.

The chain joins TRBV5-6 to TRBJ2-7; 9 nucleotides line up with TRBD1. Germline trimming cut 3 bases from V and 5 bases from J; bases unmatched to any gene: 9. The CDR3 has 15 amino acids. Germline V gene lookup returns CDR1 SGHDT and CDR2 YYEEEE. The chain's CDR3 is CASSSPGQGKDEQYF. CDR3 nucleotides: TGTGCCAGCAGCTCCCCCGGACAGGGGAAGGACGAGCAGTACTTC.

The chain's CDR3 is CASSPLGSSFYGYTF. In DNA, the CDR3 is TGTGCCAGCAGCCCCTTGGGCAGTTCCTTCTATGGCTACACCTTC. This chain joins TRBV7-9 and TRBJ1-2; D not certain. The germline CDR1 and CDR2 sequences are SEHNR and FQNEAQ (reference sequence). This CDR3 spans 15 amino acids. V was trimmed by 5 bases and J by 4 bases, leaving 17 bases between them.

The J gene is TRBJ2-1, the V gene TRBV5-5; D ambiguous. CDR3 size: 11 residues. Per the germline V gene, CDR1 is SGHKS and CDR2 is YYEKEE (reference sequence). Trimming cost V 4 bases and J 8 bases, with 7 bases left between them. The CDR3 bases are TGTGCCAGCAGCCACCGGGATGAGCAGTTCTTC. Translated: CASSHRDEQFF.

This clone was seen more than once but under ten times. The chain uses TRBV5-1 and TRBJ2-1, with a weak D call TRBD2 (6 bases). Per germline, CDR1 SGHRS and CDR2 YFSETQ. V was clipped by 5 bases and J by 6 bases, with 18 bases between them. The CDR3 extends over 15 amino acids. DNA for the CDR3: TGCGCCAGCAGTATCGGAGGGGTGAAGAGCAATGAGCAGTTCTTC. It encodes CASSIGGVKSNEQFF.